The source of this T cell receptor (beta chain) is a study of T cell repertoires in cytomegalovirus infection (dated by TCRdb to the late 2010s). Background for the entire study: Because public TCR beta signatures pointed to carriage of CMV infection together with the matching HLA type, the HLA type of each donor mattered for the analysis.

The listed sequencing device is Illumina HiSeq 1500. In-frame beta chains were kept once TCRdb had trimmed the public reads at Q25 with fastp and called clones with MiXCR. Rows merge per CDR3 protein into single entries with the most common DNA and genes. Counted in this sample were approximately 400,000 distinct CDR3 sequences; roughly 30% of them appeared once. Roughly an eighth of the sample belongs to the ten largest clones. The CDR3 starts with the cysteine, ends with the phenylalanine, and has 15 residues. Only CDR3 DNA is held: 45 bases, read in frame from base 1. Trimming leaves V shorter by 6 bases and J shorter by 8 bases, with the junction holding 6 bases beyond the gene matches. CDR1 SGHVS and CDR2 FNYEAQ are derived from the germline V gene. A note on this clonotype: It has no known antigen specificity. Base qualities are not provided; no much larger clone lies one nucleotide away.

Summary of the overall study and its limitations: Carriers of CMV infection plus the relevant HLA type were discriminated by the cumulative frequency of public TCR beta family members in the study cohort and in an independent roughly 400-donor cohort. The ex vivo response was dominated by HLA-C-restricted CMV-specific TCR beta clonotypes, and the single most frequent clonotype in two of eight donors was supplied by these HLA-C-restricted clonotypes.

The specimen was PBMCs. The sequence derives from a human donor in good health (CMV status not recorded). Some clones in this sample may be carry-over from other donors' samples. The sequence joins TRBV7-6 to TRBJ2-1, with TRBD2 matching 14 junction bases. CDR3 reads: CASSGLAGGFDEQFF. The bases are TGTGCCAGCAGTGGACTAGCGGGGGGTTTCGATGAGCAGTTCTTC.